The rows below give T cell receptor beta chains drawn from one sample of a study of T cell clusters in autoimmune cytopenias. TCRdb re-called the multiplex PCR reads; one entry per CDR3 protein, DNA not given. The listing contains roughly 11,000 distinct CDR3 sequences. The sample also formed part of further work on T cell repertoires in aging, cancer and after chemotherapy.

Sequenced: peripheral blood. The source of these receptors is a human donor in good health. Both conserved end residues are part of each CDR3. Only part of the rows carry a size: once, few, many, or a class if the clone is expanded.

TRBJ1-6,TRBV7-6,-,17,CASSSATGVNYNSPLHF
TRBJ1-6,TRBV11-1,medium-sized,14,CASSSDRVNSPLHF
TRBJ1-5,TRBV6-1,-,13,CASSEDRVQPQHF
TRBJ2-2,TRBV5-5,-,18,CASSAGTYSTTATGELFF
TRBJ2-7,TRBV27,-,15,CASSLARPGFGEQYF
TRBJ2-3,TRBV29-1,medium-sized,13,CSVIRVSTDTQYF
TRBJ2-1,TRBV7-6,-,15,CASSLGGRSGNEQFF
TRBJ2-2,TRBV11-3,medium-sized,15,CASSSDRIFTGELFF
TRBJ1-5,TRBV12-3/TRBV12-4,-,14,CASSRGPQDQPQHF
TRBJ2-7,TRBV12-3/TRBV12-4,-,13,CASSFGLAGEQYF
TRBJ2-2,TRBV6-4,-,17,CASTLYRTGQGTGELFF
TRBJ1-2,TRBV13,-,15,CASSLRDRGVYGYTF
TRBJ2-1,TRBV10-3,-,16,CAISAPDGGAYNEQFF
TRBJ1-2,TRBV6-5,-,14,CASSYGGLSYGYTF
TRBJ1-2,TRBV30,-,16,CAWNIPGQAFNYGYTF
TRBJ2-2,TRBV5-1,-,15,CASSLTRGTAGELFF
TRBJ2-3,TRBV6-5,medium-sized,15,CASSRPGGSPDTQYF
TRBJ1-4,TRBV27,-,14,CASSIDRATEKLFF
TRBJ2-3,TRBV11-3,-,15,CASSPGGRSTDTQYF
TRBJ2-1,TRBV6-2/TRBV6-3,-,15,CASKPAGDSYNEQFF
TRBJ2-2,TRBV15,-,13,CATSRDRTGELFF
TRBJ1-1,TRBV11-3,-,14,CVSSLAAMNTEAFF
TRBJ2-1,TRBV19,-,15,CASSIFRSTGNEQFF
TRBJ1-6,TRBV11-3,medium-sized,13,CASSWDFNSPLHF
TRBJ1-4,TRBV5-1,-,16,CASSRTGSTTNEKLFF
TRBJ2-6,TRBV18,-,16,CASSPPRDPGANVLTF
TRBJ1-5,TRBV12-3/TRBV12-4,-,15,CASSLKGIGNQPQHF
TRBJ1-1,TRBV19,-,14,CASSIGQPNTEAFF
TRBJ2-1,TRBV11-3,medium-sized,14,CASSWTGAWDEQFF
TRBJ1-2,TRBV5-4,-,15,CASSLGQGPNYGYTF
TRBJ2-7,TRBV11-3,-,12,CASSRGTYEQYF
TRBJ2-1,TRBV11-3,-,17,CASSSDTGTAVNNEQFF
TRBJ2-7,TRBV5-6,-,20,CASSPTRGLAGGLYSYEQYF
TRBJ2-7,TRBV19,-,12,CASSNYTYEQYF
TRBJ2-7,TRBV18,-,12,CASTSGRGEQYF
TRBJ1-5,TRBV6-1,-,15,CASSTTGTSNQPQHF
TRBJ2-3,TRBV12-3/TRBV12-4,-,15,CASSLVGGLSDTQYF
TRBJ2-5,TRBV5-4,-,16,CASSRMGGEFQETQYF
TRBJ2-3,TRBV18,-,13,CASSPADADTQYF
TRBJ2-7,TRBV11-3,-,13,CASSPPGSYEQYF
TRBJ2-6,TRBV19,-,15,CASSSPNVGANVLTF
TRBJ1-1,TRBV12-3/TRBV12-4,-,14,CASSPQWGNTEAFF
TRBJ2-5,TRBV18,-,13,CASSPRGQETQYF
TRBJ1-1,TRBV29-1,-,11,CSVVTGKVAFF
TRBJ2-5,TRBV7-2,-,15,CASSWGVGYQETQYF